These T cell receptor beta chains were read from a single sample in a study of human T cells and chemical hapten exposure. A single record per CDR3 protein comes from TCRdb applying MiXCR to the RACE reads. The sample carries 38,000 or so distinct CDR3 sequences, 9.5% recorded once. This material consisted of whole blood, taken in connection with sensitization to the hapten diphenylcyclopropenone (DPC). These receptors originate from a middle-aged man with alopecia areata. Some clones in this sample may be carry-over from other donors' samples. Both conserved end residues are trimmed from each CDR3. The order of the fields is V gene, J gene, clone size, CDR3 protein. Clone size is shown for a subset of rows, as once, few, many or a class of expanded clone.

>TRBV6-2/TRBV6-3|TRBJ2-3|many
ASRTVGGTSGRKNTQY
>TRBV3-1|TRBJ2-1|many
ASSPSGGSYNEQF
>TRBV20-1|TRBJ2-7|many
SARPRGTSGSVVSYEQY
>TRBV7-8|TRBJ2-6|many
ASIPRRSSGANVLT
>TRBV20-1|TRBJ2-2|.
SAVRREGANTGELF
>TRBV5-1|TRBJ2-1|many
ASSLTERVMDEQF
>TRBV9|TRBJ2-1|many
ASSPRGGSNEQF
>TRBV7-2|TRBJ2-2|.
ASSPLRLAVPGELF
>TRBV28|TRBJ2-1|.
ASSLKREGHEQF
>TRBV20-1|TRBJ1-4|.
SARVAGINEKLF
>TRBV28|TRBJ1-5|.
ASSSEAPQH
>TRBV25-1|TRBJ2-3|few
ASSGGQGTQY
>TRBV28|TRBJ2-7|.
ASSLGLEFYEQY
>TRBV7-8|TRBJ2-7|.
ASSKGQERGGGEQY
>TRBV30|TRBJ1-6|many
AWSADYNSPLH
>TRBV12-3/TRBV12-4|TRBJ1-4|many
ASDTRTNEKLF
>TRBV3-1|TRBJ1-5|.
ASSQRQGNQPQH
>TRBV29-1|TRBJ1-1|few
SVVGPQYTEAF
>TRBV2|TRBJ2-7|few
ASSVERQAHEQY
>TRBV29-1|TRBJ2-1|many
SVAPQWENNEQF
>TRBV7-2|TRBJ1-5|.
ASSLQWGTANQPQH
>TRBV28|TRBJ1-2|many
ASSFPGSDYGYT